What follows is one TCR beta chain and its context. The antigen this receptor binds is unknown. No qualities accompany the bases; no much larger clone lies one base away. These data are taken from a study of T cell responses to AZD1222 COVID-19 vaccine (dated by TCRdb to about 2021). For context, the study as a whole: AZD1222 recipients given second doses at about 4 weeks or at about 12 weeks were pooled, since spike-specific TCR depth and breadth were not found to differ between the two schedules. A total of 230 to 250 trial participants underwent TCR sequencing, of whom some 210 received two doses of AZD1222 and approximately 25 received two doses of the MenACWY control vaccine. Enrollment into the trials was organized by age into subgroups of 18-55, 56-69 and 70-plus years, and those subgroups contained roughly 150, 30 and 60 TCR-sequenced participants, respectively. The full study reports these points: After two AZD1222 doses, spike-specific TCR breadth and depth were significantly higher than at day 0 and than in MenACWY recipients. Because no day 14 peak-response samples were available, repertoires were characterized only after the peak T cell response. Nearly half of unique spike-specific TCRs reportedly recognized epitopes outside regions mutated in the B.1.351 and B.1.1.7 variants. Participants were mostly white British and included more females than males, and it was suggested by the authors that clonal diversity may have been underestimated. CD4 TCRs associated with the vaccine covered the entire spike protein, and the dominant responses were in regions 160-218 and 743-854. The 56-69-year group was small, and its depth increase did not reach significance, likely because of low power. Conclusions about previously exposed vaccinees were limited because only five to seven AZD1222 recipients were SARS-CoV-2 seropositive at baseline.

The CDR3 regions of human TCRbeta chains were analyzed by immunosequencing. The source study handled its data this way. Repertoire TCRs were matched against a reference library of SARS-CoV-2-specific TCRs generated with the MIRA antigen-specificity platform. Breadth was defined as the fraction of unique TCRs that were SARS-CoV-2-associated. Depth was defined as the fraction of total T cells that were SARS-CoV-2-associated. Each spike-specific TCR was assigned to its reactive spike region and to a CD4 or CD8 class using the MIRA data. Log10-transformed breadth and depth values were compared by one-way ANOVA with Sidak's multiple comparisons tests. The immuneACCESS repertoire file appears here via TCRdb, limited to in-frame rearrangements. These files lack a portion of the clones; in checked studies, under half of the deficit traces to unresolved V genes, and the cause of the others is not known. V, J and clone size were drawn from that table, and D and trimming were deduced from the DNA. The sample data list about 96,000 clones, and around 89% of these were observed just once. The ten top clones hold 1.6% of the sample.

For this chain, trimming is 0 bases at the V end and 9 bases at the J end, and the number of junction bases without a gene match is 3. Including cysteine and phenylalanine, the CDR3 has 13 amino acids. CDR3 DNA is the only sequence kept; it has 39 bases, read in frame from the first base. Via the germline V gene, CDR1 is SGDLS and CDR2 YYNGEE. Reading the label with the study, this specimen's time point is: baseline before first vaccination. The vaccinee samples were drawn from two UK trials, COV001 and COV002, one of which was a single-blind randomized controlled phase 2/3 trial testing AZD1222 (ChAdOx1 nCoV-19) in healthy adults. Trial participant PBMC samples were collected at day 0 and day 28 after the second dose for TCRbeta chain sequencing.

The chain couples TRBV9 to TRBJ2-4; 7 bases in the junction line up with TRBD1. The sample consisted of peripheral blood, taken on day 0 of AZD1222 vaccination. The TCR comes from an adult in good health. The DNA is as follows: TGTGCCAGCAGCGTAGGGGACAGAGGCATTCAGTACTTC. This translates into CASSVGDRGIQYF.